Described below is a single T cell receptor beta chain sequence and its context. The antigen remains undetermined. Germline V gives CDR1 LNHDA, CDR2 SQIVND (reference sequence). V was clipped by 6 bases and J by 3 bases; unmatched bases: 7. This CDR3 region has 16 residues. Measured with immunoSEQ multiplex PCR; TCRdb has only the in-frame clones, and not every one. The sample holds 35,000 to 45,000 clones, about 79% seen once. The data originate from a study of CD4 T cells in relation to SARS-CoV-2 and coronaviruses. Source material: naive CD4+ T cells from PBMCs, cultured in vitro. Described subset: naive CD4+ T cells isolated by negative enrichment. The receptor was derived from an adult with COVID-19. The chain uses TRBV19 and TRBJ2-1; 11 bases line up with TRBD2. CDR3 loop: CASRVAGGPDYNEQFF. The CDR3 DNA sequence: TGTGCCAGTAGGGTAGCGGGAGGGCCGGACTACAATGAGCAGTTCTTC.